This T cell receptor (beta chain) was observed in a study of blood T cells in healthy people across ages. Study information: Per every two T cells, about one barcoded beta molecule was captured by template switching.

CDR3 length equals 13 residues. V was pared by 3 bases and J by 5 bases, with 11 bases between. Germline loops: CDR1 SGHAT, CDR2 FQNNGV. A sample-barcoded 5' primer and a J-beta primer mix were used in a second PCR of roughly 7 to 12 cycles. TCRdb processed the 5' RACE reads anew with MiXCR; each CDR3 protein has one entry. The table has 650,000 to 700,000 distinct CDR3 sequences, roughly half seen once. The chain employs TRBV11-2 and TRBJ2-7, with a possible D match to TRBD1 (5 bases). The receptor was isolated from an elderly woman in good health. Sequenced input: blood. CDR3 sequence (DNA): TGTGCCAGCAGCTTTCCTTCAGGGAACGAGCAGTACTTC. It is translated as CASSFPSGNEQYF.